Each of the 27 T cell receptor delta chains below was sequenced from the same sample in a study of delta chains in infants with herpesvirus infections (dated by TCRdb to the early 2020s). Receptors were amplified or captured by RT-PCR. Sequencing instrument: Illumina MiSeq. To generate TCR cDNA, RNA from PBMC was reverse transcribed using SuperScript II together with primers specific for the gamma chain and the delta chain. For TCRdb, the public reads were processed anew by CATT, and duplicate DNA sequences were folded into one row. This sample gives about 1,400 delta-chain clones in total; about 34% of them show up just once. Of the sample, less than 25% falls within the top ten clones. Sequences were derived from peripheral blood, sampled at time point 1 of longitudinal follow-up. The source is a human donor who was a Ugandan infant, either HIV-exposed or HIV-unexposed (not recorded which).

By share, this clone counts as large. The V call is TRDV1, the J call TRDJ3; the D gene is possibly TRDD2 (6 bases). With 5 bases removed from V and 0 bases from J, the gap between germline ends came to 26 bases. The CDR3 extends over 22 amino acids. Germline CDR1 reads TSWWSYY; CDR2 reads QGS. In DNA, the CDR3 is TGTGCTCTTGGGATCCGGCCTTCCCGAGTACAATCCAGCTCCTGGGACACCCGACAGATGTTTTTC. Amino acids: CALGIRPSRVQSSSWDTRQMFF.

This clone was seen more than once but under ten times. The chain combines TRDV1 with TRDJ1; TRDD3 matches at 9 bases. V was pared by 1 base and J by 0 bases, with 15 bases of the junction left unmatched. The CDR3 has 20 amino acids. Germline V gene data show CDR1 as TSWWSYY and CDR2 as QGS. CDR3 in amino acids: CALGEPRRVLGDNYTDKLIF. For the CDR3, the DNA is TGTGCTCTTGGGGAACCGCGTAGGGTACTGGGGGACAACTACACCGATAAACTCATCTTT.

The V gene is TRDV1, the J gene TRDJ1; 12 bases are shared with TRDD3. CDR3 length: 17 residues. V dropped 0 bases and J dropped 1; count of bases not matched to a gene: 3. Germline CDR1 TSWWSYY, CDR2 QGS. The CDR3 DNA reads as TGTGCTCTTGGGGAACTGCCACTGGGGGATACCACCGATAAACTCATCTTT. Translating gives CALGELPLGDTTDKLIF.

By proportion, this clone is large. This chain uses TRDV1 with TRDJ1; no definite D call. V was pared by 8 bases and J by 4 bases, with 17 bases between. From germline, CDR1 is TSWWSYY and CDR2 QGS. This CDR3 has 14 residues. For the CDR3, the DNA is TGTGCTCTTAATACCCACAGGGGCCACGATAAACTCATCTTT. It encodes CALNTHRGHDKLIF.

Comment on this clone: This clone may be a read error of a much larger clone one base away. The V gene is TRDV1, the J gene TRDJ1; 7 nucleotides align to TRDD3. V was pared by 2 bases and J by 2 bases, with 20 bases of the junction left unmatched. This CDR3 spans 20 amino acids. Germline assignment: CDR1 TSWWSYY and CDR2 QGS. The CDR3 reads CALGEGGGMRPTSITDKLIF. The CDR3 DNA reads as TGTGCTCTTGGGGAAGGTGGGGGGATGCGCCCTACGAGTATAACCGATAAACTCATCTTT.

About this clone: Since a much larger clone is just one base distant, this may be a read error. Other DNA sequences in the sample encode the same CDR3. The genes are TRDV1 and TRDJ1; weak D call: TRDD2 (5 bases). Germline V gives CDR1 TSWWSYY, CDR2 QGS. The V end lost 1 base, the J end lost 7 bases, and 25 bases lay between the germline ends. The CDR3 is 18 residues long. This chain's CDR3 is CALGEPSYTKRSKGKLIF. DNA for the CDR3: TGTGCTCTTGGGGAACCATCCTATACCAAGCGGTCGAAAGGTAAACTCATCTTT.

This clone is large. The chain is built from TRDV2 and TRDJ1; TRDD3 matches 10 bases. In germline, CDR1 is GEAIGNYY, CDR2 EKD. Trimming cost V 0 bases and J 4 bases; bases outside gene matches: 16. The CDR3 is 19 residues long. CDR3 in amino acids: CACDTVGAPLGDISDKLIF. The CDR3 nucleotides read TGTGCCTGTGACACCGTTGGCGCCCCTCTGGGGGATATCAGCGATAAACTCATCTTT.

Points on this clone: Being one base from a much bigger clone, this may be a read error. The V call is TRDV1, the J call TRDJ2; 9 positions match TRDD3. In germline, CDR1 is TSWWSYY, CDR2 QGS. There are 17 residues in the CDR3. V was clipped by 0 bases and J by 10 bases; unmatched bases: 12. CDR3 amino acids: CALGELGDTIEAEQLFF. In DNA form, the CDR3 reads TGTGCTCTTGGGGAACTGGGGGATACAATCGAGGCAGAACAACTCTTCTTT.

A few counts support this clone. This chain connects TRDV1 to TRDJ1; TRDD3 matches 8 bases. Germline V lookup: CDR1 TSWWSYY, CDR2 QGS. Losses at the gene ends were 3 bases for V and 3 bases for J; bases not matched to a gene: 15. The CDR3 length is 18 residues. The CDR3 DNA follows: TGTGCTCTTGGGGACCCGTTTAAGAGGGGGATAGGCCCCGATAAACTCATCTTT. It encodes CALGDPFKRGIGPDKLIF.

Turning to this clone: The protein in TCRdb stems from a much larger clone and differs at residue 12 from this DNA's translation, likely a read error; here the protein is translated from the DNA. This chain joins TRDV1 and TRDJ1; D gene uncertain. V was pared by 2 bases and J by 0 bases, with 22 bases between. Germline CDR1 TSWWSYY, CDR2 QGS. This CDR3 contains 19 residues. CDR3 amino acids: CALGESSNFKALYTDKLIF. CDR3 nucleotides: TGTGCTCTTGGGGAAAGTTCTAACTTCAAAGCCTTGTACACCGATAAACTCATCTTT.

In this sample, this clone is medium-sized. This chain joins TRDV1 and TRDJ1, with D possibly being TRDD2 (7 bases). CDR3 length: 21 amino acids. V was trimmed by 6 bases and J by 4 bases, leaving 36 bases between them. CDR1 is TSWWSYY, CDR2 QGS, per germline. The DNA of the CDR3 is TGTGCTCTTGGTGAGATTTCCTACGAGTCACAAACCTCTGGGGCATACGATAAACTCATCTTT. This translates into CALGEISYESQTSGAYDKLIF.

In its sample, this clone ranks as large. The V and J genes are TRDV1 and TRDJ3; 8 nucleotides agree with TRDD3. The CDR3 totals 23 residues. Germline-derived CDR1 and CDR2 are TSWWSYY and QGS. The ends lost 3 bases at V and 0 bases at J; junction bases unmatched: 19. CDR3 protein: CALGDYILPTGGVSSWDTRQMFF. The CDR3 coding sequence is TGTGCTCTTGGGGATTACATTCTCCCAACTGGGGGTGTCAGCTCCTGGGACACCCGACAGATGTTTTTC.

Notes on this clone: This sequence is one base from a far larger clone and is likely a read error. V gene TRDV2 combines with J gene TRDJ2; weak D call: TRDD3 (6 bases). The CDR3 has 17 residues. Germline values: CDR1 GEAIGNYY, CDR2 EKD. In nucleotides, the CDR3 is TGTGCCTGTGACACCGATGGGGGCCTCACTTTCACAGCACAACTCTTCTTT. Translation gives CACDTDGGLTFTAQLFF.

This clone is labeled medium-sized. CDR3 in amino acids: CALGDWGGPRFDKLIF. The DNA for the CDR3 is TGTGCTCTTGGGGACTGGGGAGGCCCTCGCTTCGATAAACTCATCTTT. V gene TRDV1 combines with J gene TRDJ1, with D maybe TRDD3 (6 bases). The V gene's germline CDR1 is TSWWSYY and CDR2 QGS. The germline V and J ends were trimmed by 3 bases and 4 bases, with 18 bases remaining between them. The CDR3 has 16 amino acids.

Sample share makes this clone medium-sized. The chain links TRDV1 to TRDJ1, with D maybe TRDD3 (8 bases). V was clipped by 8 bases and J by 1 base, with 29 bases between them. The germline V gene encodes CDR1 TSWWSYY and CDR2 QGS. This CDR3 has 19 residues. CDR3 nucleotides: TGTGCTCTTTATTTCCTACGTAGTACTGGGGGCCCCTTCACCGATAAACTCATCTTT. It encodes CALYFLRSTGGPFTDKLIF.

As regards this clone: A much larger clonotype is one base distant, so this may be a read error. The V call is TRDV1, the J call TRDJ1, with D perhaps TRDD3 (6 bases). CDR1 is TSWWSYY and CDR2 is QGS in the germline V gene. Trimming removed 1 base from V and 1 base from J, with 28 bases in between. CDR3 length equals 21 residues. This CDR3 reads CALGERSLSAGAAGRTDKLIF. The DNA of the CDR3 is TGTGCTCTTGGGGAACGATCCCTATCTGCTGGGGCTGCGGGGCGCACCGATAAACTCATCTTT.

This clone is large within its sample. This chain uses TRDV2 with TRDJ1; 9 nucleotides align to TRDD3. Unmatched junction bases numbered 7, after V lost 3 bases and J lost 3 bases. The CDR3 spans 15 residues. In germline, CDR1 is GEAIGNYY, CDR2 EKD. This CDR3 is CACDWGIRNADKLIF. CDR3 DNA: TGTGCCTGTGACTGGGGGATAAGGAATGCCGATAAACTCATCTTT.

Worth noting for this clone: A far larger clone is just one base off, so this is likely a read error. The chain couples TRDV1 to TRDJ1, with TRDD3 matching over 7 bases. The germline V gene has CDR1 TSWWSYY and CDR2 QGS. CDR3 size: 16 residues. J lost 3 bases, V lost 4 bases, and 11 bases had no gene match. The CDR3 loop is CALGASTGINPDKLIF. Here the CDR3 DNA reads TGTGCTCTTGGGGCCTCTACGGGGATAAACCCCGATAAACTCATCTTT.

This clone was found a few times. The V gene is TRDV1, the J gene TRDJ1; perhaps TRDD2 as D (5 bases). The V gene lost 0 bases and the J gene lost 4 bases, with 18 bases spanning the gap. CDR3 length equals 17 residues. CDR1 TSWWSYY and CDR2 QGS come from the germline V gene. CDR3 nucleotide sequence: TGTGCTCTTGGGGAACTCCTCCTAGGTGTACCCTTCGATAAACTCATCTTT. It yields the protein CALGELLLGVPFDKLIF.

Points on this clone: This may be a read error, as it is one base from a much larger clone. This same CDR3 is encoded by further DNA sequences in the sample. The chain links TRDV1 to TRDJ2; possibly TRDD3 for D (6 bases). The CDR3 covers 23 residues. The V gene's germline CDR1 is TSWWSYY and CDR2 QGS. The CDR3 DNA is TGTGCCCTTGGGGACTCCTCAGCGCGTCCCCTGGTTGATTGGGGGGGCTTGACAGCACAACTCTTCTTT. This sequence encodes CALGDSSARPLVDWGGLTAQLFF.

By sample share, this clone is large. This chain connects TRDV1 to TRDJ1, with 12 positions matching TRDD3. The germline CDR1 and CDR2 sequences are TSWWSYY and QGS. The trim removed 0 bases at V and 1 base at J, leaving 21 bases unmatched. The CDR3 length is 23 residues. CDR3 nucleotide sequence: TGTGCTCTTGGGGAACTCTCCGCCTTCGAACTGGGGGATACCGACAGATCCACCGATAAACTCATCTTT. Residues: CALGELSAFELGDTDRSTDKLIF.

By frequency in the sample, this clone is large. The chain uses TRDV1 and TRDJ1, with D maybe TRDD2 (6 bases). The CDR3 covers 15 residues. The germline V and J ends were trimmed by 6 bases and 4 bases, with 18 bases remaining between them. The germline V gene encodes CDR1 TSWWSYY and CDR2 QGS. DNA of the CDR3: TGTGCTCTTGGCCGAAAACCTTCCCCTCTCGATAAACTCATCTTT. As protein: CALGRKPSPLDKLIF.

This clone counts as large. J is TRDJ1 and V is TRDV1; D is undetermined. Per germline, CDR1 TSWWSYY and CDR2 QGS. The V and J ends lost 4 bases and 0 bases respectively, with 12 bases between them. The CDR3 has 15 amino acids. The CDR3 protein is CALGGPPPYTDKLIF. The CDR3 bases are TGTGCTCTTGGGGGTCCCCCTCCGTACACCGATAAACTCATCTTT.

On this clone itself: TCRdb has a much larger clone's protein, which differs at residue 11 from the translation of this DNA, likely because of a read error; what is shown is the protein translated from the DNA. The chain has TRAV23/DV6 and TRDJ4, with D possibly TRDD2 on 6 matching bases. Germline loops: CDR1 NTAFDY, CDR2 IRPDVSE (reference sequence). This CDR3 spans 19 amino acids. The CDR3 DNA follows: TGTGCCGTGGACATCTTCCTCCCTCCTCCCCCCCCGCCTGCCCTACCCCTGATCTTT. It yields the protein CAVDIFLPPPPPPALPLIF.

By proportion, this clone is large. The V gene is TRDV1, the J gene TRDJ1; tentative D call: TRDD3 (6 bases). The germline V gene encodes CDR1 TSWWSYY and CDR2 QGS. V was cut by 5 bases and J by 7 bases, with 20 bases left in between. There are 15 residues in the CDR3. CDR3 sequence: CALGPTHRDIIKLIF. CDR3 DNA: TGTGCTCTTGGGCCTACCCACCGGGATATAATTAAACTCATCTTT.

This clone is medium-sized (0.01 to 0.1%) in the sample. The CDR3 spells CAYRRTLVGRYTDKLIF. In DNA, the CDR3 is TGTGCTTATAGGAGAACGTTGGTGGGGAGGTACACCGATAAACTCATCTTT. The rearrangement joins TRAV38-2/DV8 to TRDJ1, with D maybe TRDD3 (5 bases). The germline gives CDR1 TSESDYY, CDR2 QEAYKQQN. This CDR3 is 17 amino acids long. V was cut by 2 bases and J by 0 bases, with 17 bases left in between.

This clone is deemed medium-sized (0.01 to 0.1%). The rearrangement uses TRDV1 and TRDJ1, with 13 bases that match TRDD3. There are 24 residues in the CDR3. Germline CDR1 reads TSWWSYY; CDR2 reads QGS. Trimming removed 0 bases from V and 0 bases from J; junction bases left unmatched: 22. CDR3 bases: TGTGCTCTTGGGGAACTAAAGGACCCCCCATGTACTGGGGGATACGAGGGGTACACCGATAAACTCATCTTT. It is translated as CALGELKDPPCTGGYEGYTDKLIF.